This T cell receptor (beta chain) was profiled in a study of blood T cells in healthy people across ages. Study context: The capture of about one barcoded beta molecule per two T cells was achieved by template switching.

Caucasian individuals from Russia who were healthy and aged roughly 6 to 100 acted as donors. The use of a sample-barcoded 5' primer and a J-beta primer mix characterized a second PCR of 7 to 11 cycles. All cDNA molecules were each tagged by a template-switch adaptor with 12 random nucleotides. TCRdb reprocessed the 5' RACE reads via MiXCR and lists one record per CDR3 protein. The sample includes over 600,000 distinct CDR3 sequences, around two fifths of them seen just once. The CDR3 covers 13 residues. Per the germline V gene, CDR1 is SGHAT and CDR2 is FQNNGV. V gave up 6 bases and J gave up 6 bases, with 12 bases separating them.

V and J are TRBV11-2 and TRBJ2-1; D is perhaps TRBD2 (5 bases). Sequencing used blood. This TCR was recovered from a man older than 75 in good health. The CDR3 DNA is TGTGCCAGCAGTTCAACTAGGTCCAATGAGCAGTTCTTC. Its protein is CASSSTRSNEQFF.